What follows are 6 T cell receptor beta chains derived from one specimen sequenced in a study of T cell responses to AZD1222 COVID-19 vaccine. TCRdb's copy holds only in-frame clones and misses some; the assay was immunoSEQ multiplex PCR. This table has some 100,000 clones, roughly 90% appearing once. The sample in question was peripheral blood, obtained 28 days after the second AZD1222 dose. These receptors were collected from an adult who received the AZD1222 COVID-19 vaccine.

This chain links TRBV12-3 or TRBV12-4 with TRBJ1-1, with D possibly being TRBD1 (5 bases). V dropped 1 base and J dropped 5 bases, with 8 bases sitting between them. The CDR3 consists of 13 residues. CDR3 sequence: CASSLGDFTEAFF. The CDR3 coding sequence is TGTGCCAGCAGTTTAGGGGACTTTACTGAAGCTTTCTTT.

The V call is TRBV28, the J call TRBJ1-6; the D is unclear. The V end was cut by 9 bases, the J end by 10 bases, with 16 bases between. Per the germline V gene, CDR1 is MDHEN and CDR2 is SYDVKM. The CDR3 loop spans 13 amino acids. CDR3 sequence: CASTDWGGSPLHF. The CDR3 DNA is TGTGCCAGTACGGACTGGGGTGGATCACCCCTCCACTTT. Complete variable domain (other parts from reference TRBV28 and TRBJ1-6): DVKVTQSSRYLVKRTGEKVFLECVQDMDHENMFWYRQDPGLGLRLIYFSYDVKMKEKGDIPEGYSVSREKKERFSLILESASTNQTSMYLCASTDWGGSPLHFGNGTRLTVT.

The chain uses TRBV2 and TRBJ2-4; D gene uncertain. Trimming cost V 4 bases and J 0 bases, with 4 bases left between them. Germline V gives CDR1 SNHLY, CDR2 FYNNEI. The CDR3 is made up of 13 amino acids. The CDR3 loop reads CASSGIAKNIQYF. DNA for the CDR3: TGTGCCAGCAGTGGAATAGCCAAAAACATTCAGTACTTC.

In this sample, this clone turned up once. The chain uses TRBV6-5 and TRBJ1-3; D is undetermined. Trimming removed 8 bases from V and 2 bases from J, with 13 bases in between. The CDR3 runs to 14 residues. Germline V CDR1 and CDR2: MNHEY, SVGAGI. CDR3 protein: CASSEGSTGNTIYF. DNA of the CDR3: TGTGCCAGCTCCGAAGGGTCCACTGGAAACACCATATATTTT.

The chain uses TRBV27 and TRBJ2-5; D remains ambiguous. This CDR3 is built from 12 residues. The V gene lost 6 bases and the J gene lost 0 bases, with 5 bases spanning the gap. Germline loops: CDR1 MNHEY, CDR2 SMNVEV (reference sequence). CDR3 loop: CASRSDQETQYF. CDR3 coding DNA: TGTGCCAGCAGGAGCGACCAAGAGACCCAGTACTTC.

This clone was observed once. The chain employs TRBV3-1 (or the pseudogene TRBV3-2) and TRBJ2-3; the D gene is possibly TRBD2 (5 bases). CDR1 is LGHDT, CDR2 YNNKEL, per germline (reference sequence). This CDR3 contains 14 residues. The ends were cut back, 1 base at V and 0 bases at J, with 5 bases in the middle. The CDR3 reads CASSQGTSTDTQYF. CDR3 DNA sequence: TGTGCCAGCAGCCAAGGGACTAGCACAGATACGCAGTATTTT.